This paragraph reports one T cell receptor (beta chain). Its antigen remains unidentified. Data came from immunoSEQ multiplex PCR; TCRdb stores just in-frame clones and leaves some out. The sample shows some 150,000 clones, approximately 90% of them seen only once. The sample originates from a study of T cell responses to AZD1222 COVID-19 vaccine. Study findings and constraints: Baseline seropositivity occurred in only six AZD1222 recipients. The study sampled repertoires only after the peak T cell response.

CDR1 is LNHDA and CDR2 is SQIVND in the germline V gene (reference sequence). Trimming stripped 6 bases from V and 7 bases from J, with 22 bases between. The CDR3 covers 16 residues. The chain employs TRBV19 and TRBJ2-1; tentatively, D is TRBD2 (7 bases). The source is an adult who received the AZD1222 COVID-19 vaccine. Material: peripheral blood, obtained 28 days after the second AZD1222 dose. Here the CDR3 DNA reads TGTGCCAGTAGACTTAGGGGGGGGAATTTCGGGAATGAGCAGTTCTTC. Protein: CASRLRGGNFGNEQFF.